The entry below describes one TCR beta chain. The antigen is not known. As to time point: patch test 1, 2 weeks after DPC sensitization. Noted treatment: therapeutic diphenylcyclopropenone sensitization with weekly scalp DPC. Blood sampling preceded each patch test application. This record comes from a study of human T cells and chemical hapten exposure. Study outcomes and limitations: It was expanded TCRs that formed significantly more large CDR3 similarity clusters than controls did.

TCRdb ran MiXCR on the RACE reads and lists one entry per CDR3 protein. The table has some 380,000 distinct CDR3 sequences, 4.8% seen once. The CDR3 contains 14 residues. V was trimmed by 3 bases and J by 3 bases, leaving 11 bases between them. Germline CDR1 is DFQATT and CDR2 is SNEGSKA (reference sequence). The sequence derives from a woman aged 45 to 65 with alopecia areata. Some clones in this sample may be carry-over from other donors' samples. The chain has TRBV20-1 and TRBJ1-4, with TRBD1 as a possible D gene (6 bases). This specimen consisted of whole blood, obtained in connection with sensitization to the hapten diphenylcyclopropenone (DPC). The CDR3 loop reads CSARIGGSNEKLFF. Written as DNA, the CDR3 is TGCAGTGCTAGGATCGGGGGCTCTAATGAAAAACTGTTTTTT.